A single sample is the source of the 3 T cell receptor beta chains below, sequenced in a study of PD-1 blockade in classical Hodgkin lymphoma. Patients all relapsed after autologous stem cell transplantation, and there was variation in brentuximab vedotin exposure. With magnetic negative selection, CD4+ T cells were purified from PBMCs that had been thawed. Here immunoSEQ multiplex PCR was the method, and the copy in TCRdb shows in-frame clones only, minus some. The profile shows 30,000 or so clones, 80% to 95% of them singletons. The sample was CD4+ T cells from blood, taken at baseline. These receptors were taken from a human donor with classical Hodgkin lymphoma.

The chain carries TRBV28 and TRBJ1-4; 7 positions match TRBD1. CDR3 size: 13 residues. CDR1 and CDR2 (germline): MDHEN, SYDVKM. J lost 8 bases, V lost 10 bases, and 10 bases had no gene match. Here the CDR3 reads CATWGDSREKLFF. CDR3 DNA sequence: TGTGCCACATGGGGGGACAGTAGAGAAAAACTGTTTTTT.

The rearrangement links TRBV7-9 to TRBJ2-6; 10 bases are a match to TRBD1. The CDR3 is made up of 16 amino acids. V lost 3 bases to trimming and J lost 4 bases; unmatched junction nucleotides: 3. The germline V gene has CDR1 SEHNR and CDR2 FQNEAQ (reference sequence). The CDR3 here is CASSLGTGAGANVLTF. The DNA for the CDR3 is TGTGCCAGCAGCTTGGGGACAGGGGCAGGGGCCAACGTCCTGACTTTC.

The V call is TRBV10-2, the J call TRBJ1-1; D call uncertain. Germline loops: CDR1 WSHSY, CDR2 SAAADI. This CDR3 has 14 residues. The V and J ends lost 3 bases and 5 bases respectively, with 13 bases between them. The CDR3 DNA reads TGCGCCAGCAGTGATGTGGGAGGGAGGACTGAAGCTTTCTTT. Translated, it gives CASSDVGGRTEAFF.